This T cell receptor (beta chain) originates from a study of blood T cell repertoires in COVID-19. Across the whole study: The study drew acute and convalescent COVID-19 samples from the United States, Italy and Spain. T cells, B-cell-depleted T cells, or PBMCs provided the cDNA or gDNA that served as material.

Authors' methods: Counts of nucleated cells, estimated from reference gene primer amplification, were obtained. Assay: immunoSEQ multiplex PCR; the TCRdb copy retains only in-frame clones and omits some. V and J calls and clone size are copied from that table; D and trimming were computed from the DNA. Among about 73,000 clones, 89% were seen once, and the ten largest hold roughly 8.8%. Comment on this clone: At one of its ends the junction is not consistent with the germline gene, which may arise from a read error.

Sample: peripheral blood. This TCR came from a man older than 75 with acute or convalescent COVID-19.

CDR3 residues: CASSLTSTGELFF. CDR3 nucleotide sequence: TGTGCTAGCAGCCTAACTAGCACCGGGGAGCTGTTTTTT. The V and J genes are TRBV7-7 and TRBJ2-2; D perhaps matches TRBD2 (5 bases). Germline assignment: CDR1 SSHAT and CDR2 FNYEAQ (reference sequence). The CDR3 has 13 amino acids.